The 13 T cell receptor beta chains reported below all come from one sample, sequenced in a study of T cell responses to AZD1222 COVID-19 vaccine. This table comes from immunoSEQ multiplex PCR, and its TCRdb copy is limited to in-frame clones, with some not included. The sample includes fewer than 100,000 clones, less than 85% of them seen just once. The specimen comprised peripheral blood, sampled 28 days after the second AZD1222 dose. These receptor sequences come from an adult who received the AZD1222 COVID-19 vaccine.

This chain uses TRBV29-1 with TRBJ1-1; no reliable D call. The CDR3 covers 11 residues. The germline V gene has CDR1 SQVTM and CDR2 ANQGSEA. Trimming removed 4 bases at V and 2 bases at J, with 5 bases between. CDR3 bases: TGCAGCGTTGTCTCTAACACTGAAGCTTTCTTT. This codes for CSVVSNTEAFF.

The CDR3 DNA reads TGTGCCAGCTCCGACAGGGACCAAGAGACCCAGTACTTC. Its protein product is CASSDRDQETQYF. The genes are TRBV18 and TRBJ2-5; 7 nucleotides agree with TRBD1. This CDR3 contains 13 residues. Germline loops: CDR1 KGHSH, CDR2 LQKENI. V dropped 6 bases and J dropped 0; count of bases not matched to a gene: 1.

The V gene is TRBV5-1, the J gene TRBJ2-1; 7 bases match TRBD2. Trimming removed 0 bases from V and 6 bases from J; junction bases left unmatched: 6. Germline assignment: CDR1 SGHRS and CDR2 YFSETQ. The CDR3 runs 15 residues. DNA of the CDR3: TGCGCCAGCAGCTTGGGCGACCGGGAGGTCAATGAGCAGTTCTTC. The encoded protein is CASSLGDREVNEQFF.

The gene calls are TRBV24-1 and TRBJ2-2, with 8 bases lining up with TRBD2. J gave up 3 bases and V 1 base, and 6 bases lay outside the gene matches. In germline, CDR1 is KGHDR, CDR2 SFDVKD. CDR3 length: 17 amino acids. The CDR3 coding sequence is TGTGCCACCAGTGATTTTAAGCGGGGGCCCTACACCGGGGAGCTGTTTTTT. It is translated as CATSDFKRGPYTGELFF.

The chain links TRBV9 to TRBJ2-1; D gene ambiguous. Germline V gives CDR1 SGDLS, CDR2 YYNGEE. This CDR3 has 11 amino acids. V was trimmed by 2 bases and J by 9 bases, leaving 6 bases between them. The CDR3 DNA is TGTGCCAGCAGCGTTGGTACTGAGCAGTTCTTC. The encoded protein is CASSVGTEQFF.

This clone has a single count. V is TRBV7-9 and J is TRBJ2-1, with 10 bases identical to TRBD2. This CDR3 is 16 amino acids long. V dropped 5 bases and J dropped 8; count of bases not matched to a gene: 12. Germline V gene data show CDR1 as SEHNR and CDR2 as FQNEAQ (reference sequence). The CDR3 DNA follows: TGTGCCAGCAGCACGCCTCTAGCGGGGGAGTTGGATGAGCAGTTCTTC. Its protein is CASSTPLAGELDEQFF.

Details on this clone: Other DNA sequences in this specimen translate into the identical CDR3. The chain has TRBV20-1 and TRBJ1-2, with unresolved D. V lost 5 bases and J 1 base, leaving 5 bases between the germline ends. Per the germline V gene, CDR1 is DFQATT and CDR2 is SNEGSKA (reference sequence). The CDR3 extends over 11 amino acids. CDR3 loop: CSASINYGYTF. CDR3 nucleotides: TGCAGTGCTTCCATTAACTATGGCTACACCTTC.

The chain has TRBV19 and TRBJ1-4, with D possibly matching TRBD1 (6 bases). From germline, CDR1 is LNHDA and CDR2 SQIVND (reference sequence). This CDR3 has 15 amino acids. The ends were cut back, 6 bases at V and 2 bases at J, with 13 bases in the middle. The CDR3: CASRGWTATNEKLFF. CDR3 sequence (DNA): TGTGCCAGTAGGGGGTGGACAGCTACTAATGAAAAACTGTTTTTT.

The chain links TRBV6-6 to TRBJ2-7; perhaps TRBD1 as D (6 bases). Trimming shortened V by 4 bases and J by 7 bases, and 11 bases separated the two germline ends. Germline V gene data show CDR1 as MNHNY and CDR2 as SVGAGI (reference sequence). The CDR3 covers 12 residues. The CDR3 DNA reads TGTGCCAGCAGTTTCGCCGGGACAGAGCAGTACTTC. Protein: CASSFAGTEQYF.

The CDR3 DNA is TGTGCCAGCAGCCCTTTAAACACCGGGGAGCTGTTTTTT. The encoded protein is CASSPLNTGELFF. This chain joins TRBV7-8 and TRBJ2-2, with D unresolved. CDR1 SGHVS and CDR2 FQNEAQ come from the germline V gene. Trimming cost V 5 bases and J 2 bases, with 6 bases left between them. This CDR3 region has 13 residues.

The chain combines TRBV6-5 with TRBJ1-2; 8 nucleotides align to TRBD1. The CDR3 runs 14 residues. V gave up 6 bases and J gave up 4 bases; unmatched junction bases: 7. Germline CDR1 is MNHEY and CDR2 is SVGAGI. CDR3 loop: CASSAIQGGYGYTF. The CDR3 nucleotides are TGTGCCAGCAGCGCCATACAGGGGGGCTATGGCTACACCTTC.

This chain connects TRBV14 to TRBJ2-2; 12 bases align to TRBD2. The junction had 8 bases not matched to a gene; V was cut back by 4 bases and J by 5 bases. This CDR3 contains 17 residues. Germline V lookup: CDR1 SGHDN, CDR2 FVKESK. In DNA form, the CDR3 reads TGTGCCAGCAGCCCGCGTAAGACTAGCGGGAGTACCGGGGAGCTGTTTTTT. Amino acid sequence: CASSPRKTSGSTGELFF.

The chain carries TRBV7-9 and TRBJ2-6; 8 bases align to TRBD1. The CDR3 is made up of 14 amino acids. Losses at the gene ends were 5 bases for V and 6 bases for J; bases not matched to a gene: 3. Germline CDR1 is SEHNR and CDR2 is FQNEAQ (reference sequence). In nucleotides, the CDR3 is TGTGCCAGCAGCAGGACAGGGTTGGCCAACGTCCTGACTTTC. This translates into CASSRTGLANVLTF.